This entry lists 11 T cell receptor beta chains sequenced from one sample in a study of CD8 T cells in Susac syndrome (dated by TCRdb to between 2018 and 2020). The library relied on the immunoSEQ multiplex PCR assay. RNA was extracted using the RNeasy kit, and roughly 0.5 to 1 microgram was reverse transcribed with random hexamers. In TCRdb, the public reads were trimmed at Q25 with fastp and aligned with MiXCR, with productive beta chains retained. CDR3 protein sequences are deduplicated, and each keeps its most common genes and DNA. Present in this sample are around 45,000 distinct CDR3 sequences, nearly 95% of which were seen just once. The ten largest make up roughly 0.4% of the sample. The sample consisted of CD8+ T cells from PBMCs. The source of these receptors is a human donor in good health.

The rearrangement links TRBV20-1 to TRBJ2-7, with 11 positions matching TRBD2. Germline lookup yields CDR1 DFQATT and CDR2 SNEGSKA (reference sequence). The CDR3 contains 14 residues. J lost 3 bases, V lost 3 bases, and 4 bases had no gene match. The CDR3 DNA sequence: TGCAGTGCTAGGGGACTAGCGGAGGTCTACGAGCAGTACTTC. Encoded protein: CSARGLAEVYEQYF.

This rearrangement joins TRBV2 to TRBJ2-7; possible D gene TRBD1, 5 bases. This CDR3 is built from 14 residues. The germline V gene encodes CDR1 SNHLY and CDR2 FYNNEI. Trimming left V 3 bases short and J 2 bases short, with 11 bases between. This chain's CDR3 is CASSDGRVTYEQYF. The CDR3 DNA reads TGTGCCAGCAGTGATGGCAGGGTTACCTACGAGCAGTACTTC.

The V gene is TRBV6-2 or TRBV6-3, the J gene TRBJ2-7; TRBD2 might be the D (5 bases). V was clipped by 2 bases and J by 1 base, with 12 bases between them. Germline V gene data show CDR1 as MNHEY and CDR2 as SVGEGT. There are 15 residues in the CDR3. This CDR3 is CASSYSTGKSYEQYF. CDR3 bases: TGTGCCAGCAGTTACAGCACCGGGAAATCCTACGAGCAGTACTTC.

V usage is TRBV29-1 and J usage is TRBJ1-2; 8 bases fit TRBD1. CDR1 and CDR2 (germline): SQVTM, ANQGSEA. The V gene end was trimmed by 8 bases and the J gene end by 7 bases; junction bases not matched to a gene: 6. The CDR3 runs 11 residues. CDR3 residues: CSIIGQGGYTF. In DNA form, the CDR3 reads TGCAGCATTATAGGACAGGGTGGCTACACCTTC.

Only one count was recorded for this clonotype. V and J are TRBV11-2 and TRBJ2-3; the match to TRBD2 covers 10 bases. This CDR3 has 17 residues. Germline CDR1 reads SGHAT; CDR2 reads FQNNGV. V was clipped by 5 bases and J by 0 bases; unmatched bases: 8. The CDR3 sequence: CASSLGLAELSTDTQYF. The DNA for the CDR3 is TGTGCCAGCAGCCTTGGACTAGCGGAGCTTAGCACAGATACGCAGTATTTT.

CDR3 residues: CAATVGDTVTSYEQYF. The CDR3, as DNA: TGTGCCGCGACGGTGGGGGATACCGTTACCTCCTACGAGCAGTACTTC. The chain carries TRBV6-2 or TRBV6-3 and TRBJ2-7, with D perhaps given as TRBD1 or TRBD2 (5 bases each). Germline lookup yields CDR1 MNHEY and CDR2 SVGEGT. V dropped 11 bases and J dropped 0 bases, with 23 bases sitting between them. The CDR3 sequence is 16 residues long.

The V gene is TRBV19, the J gene TRBJ2-7; possible D gene TRBD2, 6 bases. Germline assignment: CDR1 LNHDA and CDR2 SQIVND (reference sequence). The CDR3 is 15 amino acids. Trimming removed 8 bases from V and 2 bases from J, with 19 bases in between. CDR3 sequence: CASSTSLAITYEQYF. The DNA of the CDR3 is TGTGCCAGTTCCACCTCCCTAGCGATAACCTACGAGCAGTACTTC.

The rearrangement links TRBV7-9 to TRBJ2-1; D may be TRBD1 (6 bases). CDR1 is SEHNR and CDR2 is FQNEAQ in the germline V gene (reference sequence). This CDR3 comprises 17 residues. V was pared by 3 bases and J by 8 bases, with 23 bases between. The CDR3 region has the DNA TGTGCCAGCAGCTTTCGGAAGGGGGAAACATCAACTGATGAGCAGTTCTTC. Its translation is CASSFRKGETSTDEQFF.

V usage is TRBV5-5 and J usage is TRBJ1-5, with D tentatively TRBD1 (6 bases). V shed 2 bases and J shed 3 bases, with 12 bases lying between them. Germline CDR1 SGHKS, CDR2 YYEKEE (reference sequence). This CDR3 is 15 amino acids long. The CDR3 coding sequence is TGTGCCAGCAGCTTCACGGGACACGCCAATCAGCCCCAGCATTTT. Residues: CASSFTGHANQPQHF.

The J gene is TRBJ2-1, the V gene TRBV29-1; 9 positions agree with TRBD2. The germline gives CDR1 SQVTM, CDR2 ANQGSEA. V was pared by 6 bases and J by 5 bases, with 11 bases of the junction left unmatched. The CDR3 runs 15 residues. The CDR3 loop reads CSVAPLREGNNEQFF. The DNA of the CDR3 is TGCAGCGTGGCCCCCCTGCGGGAGGGAAACAATGAGCAGTTCTTC.

This chain joins TRBV7-2 and TRBJ2-1; no clear D. The CDR3 loop spans 12 amino acids. CDR1 is SGHTA, CDR2 FQGNSA, per germline. V was clipped by 1 base and J by 8 bases, with 6 bases between them. The CDR3 reads CASSLVRDEQFF. CDR3 DNA: TGTGCCAGCAGCTTAGTCCGGGATGAGCAGTTCTTC. The variable domain in full, completed from reference TRBV7-2 and TRBJ2-1, reads GAGVSQSPSNKVTEKGKDVELRCDPISGHTALYWYRQSLGQGLEFLIYFQGNSAPDKSGLPSDRFSAERTGGSVSTLTIQRTQQEDSAVYLCASSLVRDEQFFGPGTRLTVL.